A selection of T cell receptor beta chains follows, all from one sample in a study of cytomegalovirus exposure and HLA in healthy donors. Clones were sequenced by immunoSEQ multiplex PCR, and TCRdb holds only the in-frame ones, with some missing. The sample holds around 180,000 clones, more than 70% seen once. Sequencing was performed on PBMCs. These TCRs come from a boy between 5 and 17 years old in good health and CMV-seronegative. Each CDR3 is given with its conserved first and last residue. Fields, in order: J gene, D gene, clone size, V gene, CDR3 protein, CDR3 DNA. The D gene is left open where the match is weak. The listing skips clone size in some rows; elsewhere it reads once, few, many or a size class.

>TRBJ1-6|NA|NA|TRBV7-2
CASLSSYNSPLHF
TGTGCCAGCCTAAGCTCCTATAATTCACCCCTCCACTTT
>TRBJ2-3|TRBD2|NA|TRBV6-4
CASRWTSQSTDTQYF
TGTGCCAGCAGATGGACTAGCCAAAGCACAGATACGCAGTATTTT
>TRBJ2-1|TRBD2|NA|TRBV5-4
CASSLAGASGGYNEQFF
TGTGCCAGCAGTCTTGCGGGTGCTAGCGGGGGGTACAATGAGCAGTTCTTC
>TRBJ1-2|NA|NA|TRBV7-9
CASSPGRIGYTF
TGTGCCAGCAGCCCGGGGAGAATCGGCTACACCTTC
>TRBJ1-5|TRBD1|NA|TRBV6-5
CASRPGQEYQPQHF
TGTGCCAGCAGACCTGGACAGGAATATCAGCCCCAGCATTTT
>TRBJ2-5|NA|NA|TRBV7-2
CASSLGATQYF
TGTGCCAGCAGCTTAGGCGCGACCCAGTACTTC
>TRBJ2-3|TRBD2|NA|TRBV7-3
CASSPSRLAGAHDTQYF
TGTGCCAGCAGCCCCTCCAGACTAGCGGGAGCGCACGATACGCAGTATTTT
>TRBJ2-1|TRBD2|NA|TRBV6-1
CASRLAPNEQFF
TGTGCCAGCAGACTAGCGCCGAATGAGCAGTTCTTC
>TRBJ2-5|NA|NA|TRBV7-7
CASSLSLILQETQYF
TGTGCTAGCAGCTTAAGCCTAATTCTACAAGAGACCCAGTACTTC
>TRBJ2-2|NA|NA|TRBV6-4
CASSDDGGNTGELFF
TGTGCCAGCAGTGACGACGGGGGGAACACCGGGGAGCTGTTTTTT
>TRBJ1-1|TRBD1|NA|TRBV6-1
CASSVDRVEAFF
TGTGCCAGCAGTGTCGACAGGGTTGAAGCTTTCTTT
>TRBJ1-1|NA|NA|TRBV27
CASSPLRAMNTEAFF
TGTGCCAGCAGCCCTTTGAGGGCTATGAACACTGAAGCTTTCTTT
>TRBJ2-3|TRBD2|once|TRBV7-2
CASSFNLAVGTDTQYF
TGTGCCAGCAGCTTTAACCTAGCGGTGGGCACAGATACGCAGTATTTT
>TRBJ1-5|TRBD1|NA|TRBV28
CASSLTGRGSNQPQHF
TGTGCCAGCAGTTTGACAGGGAGAGGAAGCAATCAGCCCCAGCATTTT
>TRBJ1-5|NA|NA|TRBV7-9
CASSLGQQPQHF
TGTGCCAGCAGCTTAGGGCAGCAGCCCCAGCATTTT
>TRBJ2-1|NA|once|TRBV7-9
CASSPLASSYNEQFF
TGTGCCAGCAGCCCTCTAGCCAGCTCCTACAATGAGCAGTTCTTC
>TRBJ1-2|TRBD1|NA|TRBV4-3
CASSQEGTGGRGDGYTF
TGCGCCAGCAGCCAAGAAGGGACAGGGGGTAGAGGGGATGGCTACACCTTC
>TRBJ1-1|NA|NA|TRBV27
CASSLRERRMNTEAFF
TGTGCCAGCAGTTTACGGGAGCGCCGGATGAACACTGAAGCTTTCTTT
>TRBJ2-3|NA|once|TRBV5-5
CASSLVPGRTDTQYF
TGTGCCAGCAGCTTGGTTCCAGGTCGAACAGATACGCAGTATTTT
>TRBJ2-3|TRBD2|NA|TRBV9
CASSVGLAGVTDTQYF
TGTGCCAGCAGCGTAGGTCTAGCGGGAGTAACAGATACGCAGTATTTT
>TRBJ1-3|TRBD1|once|TRBV6-1
CASSEYETGAGNTIYF
TGTGCCAGCAGTGAATACGAGACAGGGGCTGGAAACACCATATATTTT
>TRBJ2-7|NA|NA|TRBV6-1
CASSEKVTGMSYEQYF
TGTGCCAGCAGTGAAAAGGTAACAGGGATGTCCTACGAGCAGTACTTC
>TRBJ1-1|TRBD1|few|TRBV18
CASSPLRDSLSFTEAFF
TGTGCCAGCTCACCACTAAGGGACAGCCTAAGCTTCACTGAAGCTTTCTTT
>TRBJ2-3|NA|once|TRBV27
CASSLSLQVVADTQYF
TGTGCCAGCAGTTTATCGCTGCAGGTAGTTGCAGATACGCAGTATTTT
>TRBJ2-3|NA|NA|TRBV7-9
CASSLTSRQAWGTDTQYF
TGTGCCAGCAGCCTGACGTCTAGACAGGCCTGGGGGACAGATACGCAGTATTTT
>TRBJ1-4|NA|NA|TRBV28
CASSFSASDWLGEKLFF
TGTGCCAGCAGTTTCTCCGCCTCCGACTGGCTGGGTGAAAAACTGTTTTTT
>TRBJ2-3|NA|few|TRBV13
CASSLGLLEDTQYF
TGTGCCAGCAGCTTAGGCCTTTTAGAAGATACGCAGTATTTT
>TRBJ2-3|TRBD2|NA|TRBV9
CASSGTSRTSGTDTQYF
TGTGCCAGCAGCGGGACCTCTCGGACTAGCGGCACAGATACGCAGTATTTT